This passage covers 17 T cell receptor beta chains from one sample sequenced in a study of technical replicates of blood from several donors. Libraries were prepared by immunoSEQ multiplex PCR; TCRdb keeps only in-frame clonotypes and omits some of them. The repertoire holds tens of thousands of clones, with 94% as singletons. Specimen: T cells isolated from PBMCs. Receptor source: a human donor in good health.

This clone appeared once. The chain couples TRBV19 to TRBJ2-1, with D maybe TRBD1 (5 bases). Trimming removed 1 base from V and 5 bases from J, with 12 bases in between. This CDR3 comprises 15 residues. The germline CDR1 and CDR2 sequences are LNHDA and SQIVND (reference sequence). CDR3 sequence reads: CASSIGTTANNEQFF. CDR3 nucleotide sequence: TGTGCCAGTAGTATAGGGACGACAGCCAACAATGAGCAGTTCTTC.

The rearrangement links TRBV5-1 to TRBJ2-1; D call uncertain. The V and J ends lost 2 bases and 7 bases respectively, with 7 bases between them. Germline V CDR1 and CDR2: SGHRS, YFSETQ. The CDR3 is made up of 12 amino acids. CDR3 DNA sequence: TGCGCCAGCAGCTTCGGTGTGAATGAGCAGTTCTTC. Protein product: CASSFGVNEQFF.

The chain carries TRBV10-3 and TRBJ2-7, with 10 bases that match TRBD1. Looked up from germline, CDR1 is ENHRY and CDR2 is SYGVKD. V shed 6 bases, J shed 2 bases, and the junction held 1 base outside the gene matches. This CDR3 has 13 amino acids. The CDR3 bases are TGTGCCATCAGCGGGACAGGGGCCTACGAGCAGTACTTC. This sequence encodes CAISGTGAYEQYF.

The V gene is TRBV19, the J gene TRBJ1-1; D not certain. Per germline, CDR1 LNHDA and CDR2 SQIVND (reference sequence). This CDR3 has 13 residues. V lost 1 base and J 5 bases, leaving 8 bases between the germline ends. This chain's CDR3 is CASSIGGGTEAFF. The CDR3 coding sequence is TGTGCCAGTAGTATAGGAGGAGGGACTGAAGCTTTCTTT.

The V and J genes are TRBV29-1 and TRBJ1-1, with 7 positions matching TRBD1. The CDR3 spans 14 residues. With 6 bases clipped from V and 5 bases from J, the junction kept 12 bases outside the gene matches. The germline V gene encodes CDR1 SQVTM and CDR2 ANQGSEA. The CDR3 reads CSVERQGMGTEAFF. CDR3 nucleotides: TGCAGCGTCGAAAGACAGGGAATGGGGACTGAAGCTTTCTTT.

This sequence joins TRBV19 and TRBJ2-7; 9 bases match TRBD1. The CDR3 is made up of 18 amino acids. V lost 8 bases, J lost 1 base, and 18 bases stayed unmatched. Germline V lookup: CDR1 LNHDA, CDR2 SQIVND (reference sequence). The CDR3 sequence: CASSPFRDREAPSYEQYF. CDR3 coding DNA: TGTGCCAGTTCCCCGTTTCGGGACAGGGAAGCCCCATCCTACGAGCAGTACTTC.

This chain joins TRBV29-1 and TRBJ1-1; 8 bases line up with TRBD1. The ends lost 7 bases at V and 10 bases at J; junction bases unmatched: 17. Germline V gene lookup returns CDR1 SQVTM and CDR2 ANQGSEA. This CDR3 has 14 amino acids. The CDR3 reads CSAEADTGGRGAFF. Here the CDR3 DNA reads TGCAGCGCGGAAGCGGACACAGGGGGTCGGGGAGCTTTCTTT.

The chain has TRBV12-5 and TRBJ2-2; D possibly corresponds to TRBD2 (6 bases). The V gene lost 6 bases and the J gene lost 1 base, with 12 bases spanning the gap. This CDR3 has 15 residues. In germline, CDR1 is LGHNT, CDR2 FRNRAP. The CDR3 is CASGVSGGNTGELFF. The CDR3 DNA is TGTGCTAGTGGGGTCTCCGGGGGGAACACCGGGGAGCTGTTTTTT.

The CDR3 spells CASTAGLNSGNTIYF. The CDR3 DNA reads as TGTGCCAGTACGGCAGGGCTGAACTCTGGAAACACCATATATTTT. The rearrangement uses TRBV19 and TRBJ1-3; TRBD1 might be the D (5 bases). Germline V gene data show CDR1 as LNHDA and CDR2 as SQIVND (reference sequence). Trimming shortened V by 7 bases and J by 0 bases, and 13 bases separated the two germline ends. The CDR3 contains 15 residues.

V and J are TRBV27 and TRBJ2-1; TRBD2 agrees at 8 bases. This CDR3 contains 15 residues. The germline V gene has CDR1 MNHEY and CDR2 SMNVEV (reference sequence). V trimming: 5 bases; J trimming: 6 bases; junction bases outside the gene matches: 9. The CDR3 sequence: CASSPLDSGSNEQFF. The CDR3 DNA reads as TGTGCCAGCAGTCCCCTCGACAGCGGGAGCAATGAGCAGTTCTTC.

The chain carries TRBV6-1 and TRBJ2-5; 8 bases match TRBD1. From germline, CDR1 is MNHNS and CDR2 SASEGT. V lost 2 bases, J lost 3 bases, and 5 bases stayed unmatched. The CDR3 has 15 amino acids. The CDR3 is CASSEIGTGKETQYF. The CDR3 coding sequence is TGTGCCAGCAGTGAAATTGGGACAGGCAAAGAGACCCAGTACTTC.

The chain recombines TRBV5-6 with TRBJ1-1; D possibly corresponds to TRBD1 (6 bases). This CDR3 has 14 residues. Trimming took 4 bases from V and 5 from J, leaving 15 bases between them. Germline CDR1 is SGHDT and CDR2 is YYEEEE. The CDR3 here is CASSSADRLTEAFF. CDR3 sequence (DNA): TGTGCCAGCAGCAGCGCCGACAGGTTAACTGAAGCTTTCTTT. Full variable domain (missing parts from reference TRBV5-6 and TRBJ1-1): DAGVTQSPTHLIKTRGQQVTLRCSPKSGHDTVSWYQQALGQGPQFIFQYYEEEERQRGNFPDRFSGHQFPNYSSELNVNALLLGDSALYLCASSSADRLTEAFFGQGTRLTVV.

The V gene is TRBV5-4, the J gene TRBJ2-5; D is possibly TRBD1 (5 bases). Germline CDR1 and CDR2: SGHNT and YYREEE (reference sequence). This CDR3 is 16 amino acids long. Trimming removed 4 bases from V and 2 bases from J, with 18 bases in between. CDR3: CASSPRAGSVQETQYF. The CDR3, as DNA: TGTGCCAGCAGCCCCAGGGCAGGGTCCGTTCAAGAGACCCAGTACTTC.

Comment on this clone: The same CDR3 also results from other DNA sequences found in this sample. V is TRBV4-1 and J is TRBJ2-5; tentatively, D is TRBD1 (6 bases). This CDR3 contains 14 residues. Per germline, CDR1 MGHRA and CDR2 YSYEKL. V gave up 1 base and J gave up 2 bases, with 8 bases separating them. The CDR3 protein is CASSQARGQETQYF. The CDR3 coding sequence is TGCGCCAGCAGCCAAGCCAGGGGTCAAGAGACCCAGTACTTC.

This rearrangement joins TRBV9 to TRBJ1-1; TRBD1 might be the D (5 bases). Trimming stripped 4 bases from V and 0 bases from J, with 10 bases between. The CDR3 is 14 amino acids. CDR1 and CDR2 (germline): SGDLS, YYNGEE. The CDR3 is CASSPRVMNTEAFF. DNA for the CDR3: TGTGCCAGCAGCCCCAGGGTTATGAACACTGAAGCTTTCTTT.

This rearrangement joins TRBV4-1 to TRBJ1-4, with 7 positions matching TRBD1. The J segment lost 8 bases and the V segment lost 3 bases, leaving 9 bases of the junction unmatched. The germline V gene encodes CDR1 MGHRA and CDR2 YSYEKL. The CDR3 loop spans 15 amino acids. The CDR3 protein is CASSHFLQGTEKLFF. In DNA, the CDR3 is TGCGCCAGCAGCCATTTCCTACAGGGGACGGAAAAACTGTTTTTT.

The gene calls are TRBV13 and TRBJ2-7; the match to TRBD1 covers 8 bases. CDR1 is PRHDT, CDR2 FYEKMQ, per germline (reference sequence). This CDR3 region has 13 residues. Unmatched junction bases numbered 7, after V lost 5 bases and J lost 7 bases. The CDR3: CASSLGTGGEQYF. The CDR3 DNA is TGTGCCAGCAGCCTTGGGACAGGTGGAGAGCAGTACTTC.